A single sample is the source of the 29 T cell receptor beta chains below, sequenced in a study of post-analysis software for immune sequencing data (dated by TCRdb to the mid-2010s). Overall results and qualifications from the work: Significantly higher frequencies in patients than in controls were found for a handful of TRBV segments, including TRBV5-6, TRBV5-1 and TRBV20-1.

No antigens are known for them. Library method: PCR. The data were produced on an Illumina HiSeq 2500. To reduce PCR and sequencing biases, unique molecular identifiers were built into the TCR beta cDNA libraries. The raw public reads went through TCRdb reprocessing: fastp at Q25, MiXCR clone calling, in-frame beta chains kept. For every CDR3 protein sequence, its rows merge into one entry that carries the most common genes and DNA. The sample table contains 600,000 to 700,000 distinct CDR3 sequences; only one count was recorded for 55% to 60% of them. Of the sample, 11% is held by the ten largest clones. Sequencing was done on a sample of blood. These TCRs come from a girl aged 2-10 years with multiple sclerosis.

The V call is TRBV25-1, the J call TRBJ2-5; 10 bases line up with TRBD2. The closer fit of TRBJ2-7 to the DNA end suggests the J call may be wrong. Germline CDR1 MGHDK, CDR2 SYGVNS. CDR3 length: 16 amino acids. CDR3 nucleotide sequence: TGTGCCAGCAGTCAAACTGTGGGGACTAGCGCCGACGAGCAGTACTTC. It yields the protein CASSQTVGTSADEQYF.

On this clonotype itself: Relative to the germline gene, one junction end is altered; a read error may explain this. This chain uses TRBV5-4 with TRBJ1-6; D gene uncertain. CDR3 length: 15 amino acids. Germline-derived CDR1 and CDR2 are SGHNT and YYREEE (reference sequence). This chain's CDR3 is CAGSPAEAGYSPLHF. The CDR3 DNA follows: TGTGCCGGCAGCCCGGCCGAGGCAGGTTATTCACCCCTCCACTTT.

Remarks on this clonotype: Being one base from a much bigger clone, this may be a read error. The rearrangement uses TRBV27 and TRBJ1-2; D perhaps matches TRBD1 (6 bases). CDR3 length equals 13 residues. Germline loops: CDR1 MNHEY, CDR2 SMNVEV (reference sequence). The CDR3 sequence is CAGSRSGAFGYTF. DNA for the CDR3: TGTGCCGGCAGTCGCTCGGGGGCGTTCGGCTACACCTTC.

V and J are TRBV15 and TRBJ2-5; 7 bases are shared with TRBD2. The germline V gene has CDR1 LNHNV and CDR2 YYDKDF (reference sequence). There are 14 residues in the CDR3. The V and J ends lost 1 base and 5 bases, in that order; junction bases with no gene match: 4. The CDR3 sequence: CATSRGLGRETQYF. The CDR3 DNA follows: TGTGCCACCAGCAGAGGACTCGGGAGGGAGACCCAGTACTTC.

The chain is built from TRBV6-4 and TRBJ2-1; D perhaps matches TRBD2 (5 bases). V was clipped by 7 bases and J by 4 bases, with 11 bases between them. The germline V gene has CDR1 MRHNA and CDR2 SNTAGT. This CDR3 is 13 amino acids long. The CDR3 sequence is CASIWEFYNEQFF. The CDR3 region has the DNA TGTGCCAGCATATGGGAGTTTTACAATGAGCAGTTCTTC.

The gene calls are TRBV9 and TRBJ2-1; TRBD2 matches at 10 bases. The CDR3 length is 17 residues. Trimming took 4 bases from V and 0 from J; bases not matched to a gene: 7. Germline-derived CDR1 and CDR2 are SGDLS and YYNGEE. The CDR3 loop reads CASSPTSGALSYNEQFF. The CDR3 nucleotides read TGTGCCAGCAGCCCTACTAGCGGGGCCCTCTCCTACAATGAGCAGTTCTTC.

This chain links TRBV20-1 with TRBJ1-4; D might be TRBD1 (6 bases). The CDR3 contains 13 residues. Germline V lookup: CDR1 DFQATT, CDR2 SNEGSKA (reference sequence). The V end lost 6 bases, the J end lost 7 bases, and 15 bases lay between the germline ends. CDR3: CSAERGAGEKLFF. CDR3 bases: TGCAGTGCGGAGAGGGGGGCTGGTGAAAAACTGTTTTTT.

The sample holds a few counts of this clonotype. The chain carries TRBV11-2 and TRBJ2-1; TRBD1 or TRBD2 may be the D gene (6 bases each). Germline V gene lookup returns CDR1 SGHAT and CDR2 FQNNGV. The CDR3 is 17 residues long. V was cut by 3 bases and J by 8 bases, with 23 bases left in between. The CDR3 loop is CASSFMLEPPEGDEQFF. The CDR3 bases are TGTGCCAGCAGCTTTATGTTGGAGCCCCCGGAGGGGGATGAGCAGTTCTTC.

The chain joins TRBV24-1 to TRBJ2-5, with no clear D. V lost 4 bases and J 1 base, leaving 12 bases between the germline ends. CDR3 size: 15 residues. CDR1 is KGHDR and CDR2 is SFDVKD in the germline V gene. CDR3 DNA sequence: TGTGCCACCAGTGACCCTCGGAGAGGCCAAGAGACCCAGTACTTC. This sequence encodes CATSDPRRGQETQYF.

As DNA, the CDR3 is TGCGCCAGCAGCTTGGCTGCCCAGAACACCGGGGAGCTGTTTTTT. Protein product: CASSLAAQNTGELFF. The chain combines TRBV5-1 with TRBJ2-2; no clear D. V was cut by 0 bases and J by 1 base, with 7 bases left in between. Germline values: CDR1 SGHRS, CDR2 YFSETQ. There are 15 residues in the CDR3.

The chain carries TRBV7-7 and TRBJ2-5; TRBD1 agrees at 9 bases. Unmatched junction bases numbered 14, after V lost 3 bases and J lost 3 bases. This CDR3 has 18 residues. Germline CDR1 reads SSHAT; CDR2 reads FNYEAQ (reference sequence). The CDR3 reads CASSLKSWDRVEKETQYF. In DNA form, the CDR3 reads TGTGCCAGCAGCTTGAAATCGTGGGACAGGGTGGAAAAAGAGACCCAGTACTTC.

Only a few counts were recorded for this clonotype. V and J are TRBV5-5 and TRBJ1-1; 7 bases match TRBD1. Looked up from germline, CDR1 is SGHKS and CDR2 is YYEKEE (reference sequence). The CDR3 contains 13 residues. The V and J ends lost 2 bases and 8 bases, in that order; junction bases with no gene match: 6. CDR3 DNA sequence: TGTGCCAGCAGCTTACGGGGACAGAGGGAAGCTTTCTTT. Protein sequence: CASSLRGQREAFF.

The chain combines TRBV29-1 with TRBJ1-1; the D gene is possibly TRBD1 (6 bases). V was cut by 5 bases and J by 5 bases, with 12 bases left in between. Looked up from germline, CDR1 is SQVTM and CDR2 is ANQGSEA. This CDR3 has 12 amino acids. CDR3 sequence (DNA): TGCAGCGTTCACCAGGGACAAACTGAAGCTTTCTTT. Amino acid sequence: CSVHQGQTEAFF. Based on the CDR3 plus reference TRBV29-1 and TRBJ1-1, the full variable domain is SAVISQKPSRDICQRGTSLTIQCQVDSQVTMMFWYRQQPGQSLTLIATANQGSEATYESGFVIDKFPISRPNLTFSTLTVSNMSPEDSSIYLCSVHQGQTEAFFGQGTRLTVV.

This clonotype was recorded a few times. This sequence joins TRBV12-3 or TRBV12-4 and TRBJ2-7; TRBD1 agrees at 9 bases. Judging by the DNA end, TRBJ2-5 fits better; the J call may be wrong. This CDR3 comprises 17 residues. The CDR3 sequence is CASSLDTGGASGETQYF. The CDR3 bases are TGTGCCAGCAGTTTAGATACAGGGGGCGCCTCTGGGGAGACCCAGTACTTC.

The gene calls are TRBV14 and TRBJ2-1, with 10 bases fitting TRBD1. The CDR3 runs to 17 residues. Germline CDR1 is SGHDN and CDR2 is FVKESK. V lost 0 bases, J lost 7 bases, and 9 bases stayed unmatched. In DNA form, the CDR3 reads TGTGCCAGCAGCCAAGATTGGGGGACAGGGGTTTCAAATGAGCAGTTCTTC. It encodes CASSQDWGTGVSNEQFF. Filled out from reference TRBV14 and TRBJ2-1, the complete variable domain reads EAGVTQFPSHSVIEKGQTVTLRCDPISGHDNLYWYRRVMGKEIKFLLHFVKESKQDESGMPNNRFLAERTGGTYSTLKVQPAELEDSGVYFCASSQDWGTGVSNEQFFGPGTRLTVL.

V and J are TRBV29-1 and TRBJ1-5; D possibly corresponds to TRBD1 (6 bases). Germline V CDR1 and CDR2: SQVTM, ANQGSEA. This CDR3 region has 13 residues. V was shortened by 5 bases and J by 7 bases, with 15 bases between the two germline ends. This CDR3 reads CSVNRENGQPQHF. In nucleotides, the CDR3 is TGCAGCGTTAACAGGGAGAACGGACAGCCCCAGCATTTT.

The chain carries TRBV20-1 and TRBJ2-1, with 7 positions matching TRBD2. The trim removed 0 bases at V and 7 bases at J, leaving 24 bases unmatched. Germline CDR1 reads DFQATT; CDR2 reads SNEGSKA (reference sequence). The CDR3 consists of 20 residues. In nucleotides, the CDR3 is TGCAGTGCTAGAGATCATGTAAGGTCTTGGAGGGAGGGCCGGGTGAATGAGCAGTTCTTC. Its translation: CSARDHVRSWREGRVNEQFF.

V and J are TRBV2 and TRBJ2-7; 8 nucleotides agree with TRBD1. The CDR3 runs 16 residues. The germline gives CDR1 SNHLY, CDR2 FYNNEI. V shed 0 bases, J shed 1 base, and the junction held 5 bases outside the gene matches. In nucleotides, the CDR3 is TGTGCCAGCAGTGAAGCGGAGGACAGGGTGTCCTACGAGCAGTACTTC. This gives the protein CASSEAEDRVSYEQYF.

V and J are TRBV7-8 and TRBJ2-5; possible D gene TRBD1, 6 bases. TRBJ2-7 matches the DNA end more closely, so the J call is doubtful. CDR3 length: 17 amino acids. Germline V gene lookup returns CDR1 SGHVS and CDR2 FQNEAQ. CDR3 in DNA: TGTGCCAGCAGCTTTTTTCGCGACAGGATCAAGGGCTACGAGCAGTACTTC. Encoded protein: CASSFFRDRIKGYEQYF.

The chain recombines TRBV6-5 with TRBJ2-7; D is uncertain. The CDR3 is 16 amino acids. Trimming removed 5 bases from V and 1 base from J, with 18 bases in between. Germline lookup yields CDR1 MNHEY and CDR2 SVGAGI. CDR3: CASSPRTAAISYEQYF. As DNA, the CDR3 is TGTGCCAGCAGTCCTCGGACGGCCGCGATTTCCTACGAGCAGTACTTC.

The chain links TRBV10-3 to TRBJ1-2; 7 bases fit TRBD1. The CDR3 runs 11 residues. The germline CDR1 and CDR2 sequences are ENHRY and SYGVKD. V shed 11 bases and J 8 bases; nucleotides not matched to a gene: 8. CDR3: CASTGQKGYTF. CDR3 sequence (DNA): TGTGCCTCGACAGGGCAGAAAGGCTACACCTTC.

The chain employs TRBV5-5 and TRBJ2-4; tentatively, D is TRBD2 (5 bases). This CDR3 has 17 amino acids. The V end was cut by 4 bases, the J end by 4 bases, with 21 bases between. Germline V CDR1 and CDR2: SGHKS, YYEKEE (reference sequence). DNA of the CDR3: TGTGCCAGCAGCCTCTCGGGAAGGAGCAGGAGGAAAAACATTCAGTACTTC. Translating it yields CASSLSGRSRRKNIQYF.

The table lists this clonotype with a few counts. The chain joins TRBV5-1 to TRBJ2-3; D unclear. The CDR3 contains 15 residues. Germline V lookup: CDR1 SGHRS, CDR2 YFSETQ. V lost 9 bases and J 3 bases, leaving 20 bases between the germline ends. This chain's CDR3 is CAIRKPQSPTDTQYF. CDR3 nucleotide sequence: TGCGCCATCCGAAAACCTCAGAGCCCGACAGATACGCAGTATTTT.

The chain employs TRBV20-1 and TRBJ2-7; no clear D gene. The J call is uncertain, as TRBJ2-5 better fits the DNA end. The CDR3 has 13 amino acids. Germline-derived CDR1 and CDR2 are DFQATT and SNEGSKA (reference sequence). The CDR3 DNA sequence: TGCAGTGCTAAGGTAGTAGCCGGGGAGACCCAGTACTTC. The encoded protein is CSAKVVAGETQYF.

The V and J genes are TRBV20-1 and TRBJ2-5, with 12 bases identical to TRBD2. The DNA end is a closer match to TRBJ2-7, so the J assignment may be wrong. This CDR3 region has 15 residues. Looked up from germline, CDR1 is DFQATT and CDR2 is SNEGSKA (reference sequence). CDR3 sequence reads: CSARDLAGGPREQYF. CDR3 bases: TGCAGTGCTAGAGATCTAGCGGGAGGGCCGCGCGAGCAGTACTTC.

The rearrangement links TRBV29-1 to TRBJ2-5; D is undetermined. The germline V gene has CDR1 SQVTM and CDR2 ANQGSEA. The V gene lost 5 bases and the J gene lost 3 bases, with 16 bases spanning the gap. The CDR3 length is 14 residues. The CDR3 is CSVKGPSGEETQYF. The CDR3 bases are TGCAGCGTTAAAGGCCCATCAGGCGAAGAGACCCAGTACTTC.

This chain joins TRBV27 and TRBJ1-2; 9 bases are shared with TRBD1. The CDR3 extends over 13 amino acids. The V gene's germline CDR1 is MNHEY and CDR2 SMNVEV (reference sequence). J was trimmed by 8 bases and V by 7 bases; bases with no gene match: 8. This chain's CDR3 is CASTMGTGTGYTF. The CDR3 DNA sequence: TGTGCCAGCACCATGGGGACAGGGACCGGCTACACCTTC.

This clonotype was detected a few times. The J gene is TRBJ2-1, the V gene TRBV6-2 or TRBV6-3; 7 bases match TRBD1. The CDR3 totals 14 residues. The V segment lost 4 bases and the J segment 8 bases; nucleotides outside the gene matches: 8. Germline V gene sequence: CDR1 MNHEY, CDR2 SVGEGT. CDR3 sequence reads: CASSFLTGVDEQFF. DNA for the CDR3: TGTGCCAGCAGTTTTCTCACAGGGGTAGATGAGCAGTTCTTC.

This clonotype was picked up a small number of times. J is TRBJ1-2 and V is TRBV6-6, with D unclear. The CDR3 consists of 13 residues. The V gene's germline CDR1 is MNHNY and CDR2 SVGAGI (reference sequence). V was shortened by 7 bases and J by 8 bases, with 17 bases between the two germline ends. Written as DNA, the CDR3 is TGTGCCAGCACAATCCCCGAGGTGGGAGGCTACACCTTC. This sequence encodes CASTIPEVGGYTF.